This T cell receptor (beta chain) was sequenced for a study of cytomegalovirus exposure and HLA in healthy donors. Overall study findings and caveats: A later analysis reported that several of the most significant clusters appeared to be linked to common viral pathogens, among them Epstein-Barr virus. The authors later found TCR association rates varying by HLA locus, with DRB1 most and HLA-C fewest. In a later analysis, productive TCRs from donors in an Asian-associated ancestry cluster reportedly carried fewer N-insertions than the cohort mean.

Of note for this clone: What it recognizes is unknown.

Unmatched junction bases numbered 6, after V lost 0 bases and J lost 4 bases. CDR1 is LGHNA and CDR2 is YSLEER in the germline V gene. The CDR3 has 15 residues. PCR was performed using 60 Vbeta and 13 Jbeta primers. The protocol was immunoSEQ multiplex PCR, while the TCRdb copy is restricted to in-frame clones and leaves out a portion. The sample includes over 70,000 clones, 75% to 90% of them seen just once. The gene calls are TRBV4-3 and TRBJ2-7, with 7 bases aligning to TRBD1. This receptor was identified in a man aged 45-65 years in good health and CMV-seropositive. Sample: PBMCs. As DNA, the CDR3 is TGCGCCAGCAGCCAAGATCTGGGACAGATTTACGAGCAGTACTTC. As protein: CASSQDLGQIYEQYF.